These 20 T cell receptor beta chains originate from one sample sequenced in a study of T cells in Graves' hyperthyroidism and ophthalmopathy (dated by TCRdb to about 2019). Receptors were amplified or captured by multiplex PCR. Sequenced using an Illumina HiSeq 2000. The TCR beta CDR3 regions were amplified from RNA transcripts. The TCR CDR3 was subjected to a first round of RT-PCR using the HTBI primer set and the Qiagen OneStep RT-PCR kit. The public reads were quality trimmed at Q25 with fastp and then assembled into clones with MiXCR by TCRdb, keeping productive beta chains. When rows share a CDR3 protein, they turn into one entry using the most common DNA and genes. The sample data list 400,000 to 600,000 distinct CDR3 sequences, and less than 25% of these were observed just once. More than 20% of the sample belongs to the ten largest clones. The sample consisted of blood. These TCRs come from a man younger than 30 with Graves' hyperthyroidism.

This clonotype has at least ten counts. This chain links TRBV6-5 with TRBJ2-7, with a weak D call TRBD1 (5 bases). V lost 6 bases, J lost 6 bases, and 12 bases lay in between. Per germline, CDR1 MNHEY and CDR2 SVGAGI. The CDR3 loop spans 12 amino acids. The CDR3 loop reads CASSGDSPEQYF. In DNA form, the CDR3 reads TGTGCCAGCAGCGGAGACAGCCCCGAGCAGTACTTC.

The genes are TRBV4-1 and TRBJ2-5; TRBD1 aligns across 12 bases. The CDR3 extends over 17 amino acids. Per the germline V gene, CDR1 is MGHRA and CDR2 is YSYEKL. J gave up 4 bases and V 3 bases, and 9 bases lay outside the gene matches. DNA for the CDR3: TGCGCCAGCAGCCACCCGCCGGGACAGGGGGCAGGAGAGACCCAGTACTTC. Its translation: CASSHPPGQGAGETQYF.

At least ten counts were recorded for this clonotype. V is TRBV19 and J is TRBJ1-5; 9 bases agree with TRBD1. The CDR3 runs 16 residues. After removal of 8 bases from V and 3 bases from J, the junction contained 11 bases not matched to a gene. Germline CDR1 reads LNHDA; CDR2 reads SQIVND (reference sequence). The CDR3 sequence is CASRGQGMFNNQPQHF. The CDR3 DNA sequence: TGTGCCAGTCGGGGACAGGGAATGTTTAACAATCAGCCCCAGCATTTT.

This sequence joins TRBV13 and TRBJ2-5, with D unclear. The CDR3 runs 14 residues. Germline CDR1 PRHDT, CDR2 FYEKMQ (reference sequence). V was trimmed by 5 bases and J by 0 bases, leaving 10 bases between them. The CDR3 loop reads CASSASPYQETQYF. Written as DNA, the CDR3 is TGTGCCAGCAGCGCGTCGCCCTACCAAGAGACCCAGTACTTC. The variable domain in full, with the rest retrieved from reference TRBV13 and TRBJ2-5, is AAGVIQSPRHLIKEKRETATLKCYPIPRHDTVYWYQQGPGQDPQFLISFYEKMQSDKGSIPDRFSAQQFSDYHSELNMSSLELGDSALYFCASSASPYQETQYFGPGTRLLVL.

This clonotype occurred many times. This chain joins TRBV12-3 or TRBV12-4 and TRBJ1-5; 7 bases map to TRBD1. The V gene end was trimmed by 5 bases and the J gene end by 0 bases; junction bases not matched to a gene: 4. The CDR3 runs 15 residues. CDR3 DNA: TGTGCCAGCAGTCGGACAGGTGATAGCAATCAGCCCCAGCATTTT. It is translated as CASSRTGDSNQPQHF.

This clonotype occurred many times. J is TRBJ2-5 and V is TRBV7-9, with 7 positions matching TRBD1. V was pared by 5 bases and J by 5 bases, with 5 bases of the junction left unmatched. The CDR3 runs 13 residues. In germline, CDR1 is SEHNR, CDR2 FQNEAQ (reference sequence). The CDR3 bases are TGTGCCAGCAGCCCAAGGGGGCCGGAGACCCAGTACTTC. Its translation: CASSPRGPETQYF.

At least ten counts were recorded for this clonotype. The chain has TRBV20-1 and TRBJ1-2; possible D gene TRBD1, 6 bases. The CDR3 spans 15 residues. In germline, CDR1 is DFQATT, CDR2 SNEGSKA (reference sequence). With 6 bases removed from V and 4 bases from J, the gap between germline ends came to 21 bases. Written as DNA, the CDR3 is TGCAGTGCCACACCCGTGTGGGGGGCGGTCTATGGCTACACCTTC. Translating it yields CSATPVWGAVYGYTF.

V usage is TRBV13 and J usage is TRBJ2-7, with D maybe TRBD2 (5 bases). Germline CDR1 is PRHDT and CDR2 is FYEKMQ (reference sequence). V lost 2 bases and J lost 2, with 10 bases in between. The CDR3 has 14 amino acids. CDR3 in DNA: TGTGCCAGCAGCTTACAGCGGAGGCCCTACGAGCAGTACTTC. Protein: CASSLQRRPYEQYF.

This clonotype was detected ten times or more. This chain connects TRBV6-1 to TRBJ1-5, with D perhaps TRBD1 (5 bases). Germline V gene data show CDR1 as MNHNS and CDR2 as SASEGT. CDR3 length: 13 amino acids. Trimming pared 6 bases from V and 9 bases from J, leaving 15 bases between. The CDR3 nucleotides are TGTGCCAGCAGCGTAACGGGGGAGGGGCCCCAGCATTTT. Translating gives CASSVTGEGPQHF.

Only a few counts were recorded for this clonotype. The rearrangement uses TRBV5-8 and TRBJ2-5, with 8 bases matching TRBD1. The CDR3 is 14 amino acids. Losses at the gene ends were 9 bases for V and 4 bases for J; bases not matched to a gene: 11. CDR1 SGHTS and CDR2 YDEGEE come from the germline V gene. CDR3 loop: CAIPGGQGTETQYF. In nucleotides, the CDR3 is TGTGCCATCCCAGGAGGACAGGGTACAGAGACCCAGTACTTC.

The chain employs TRBV19 and TRBJ1-5; no reliable D call. Germline assignment: CDR1 LNHDA and CDR2 SQIVND (reference sequence). Trimming stripped 5 bases from V and 0 bases from J, with 11 bases between. CDR3 size: 15 residues. The CDR3 loop is CASSQESNSNQPQHF. In nucleotides, the CDR3 is TGTGCCAGTAGTCAAGAATCAAATAGCAATCAGCCCCAGCATTTT.

This clonotype was recorded at least ten times. The chain carries TRBV28 and TRBJ2-7, with TRBD1 identical over 7 bases. The V segment lost 7 bases and the J segment 0 bases; nucleotides outside the gene matches: 6. The CDR3 runs to 14 residues. The germline V gene has CDR1 MDHEN and CDR2 SYDVKM. The CDR3 sequence: CASTGQANSYEQYF. CDR3 in DNA: TGTGCCAGCACTGGACAGGCGAACTCCTACGAGCAGTACTTC. The full variable domain, rest sourced from reference TRBV28 and TRBJ2-7, is DVKVTQSSRYLVKRTGEKVFLECVQDMDHENMFWYRQDPGLGLRLIYFSYDVKMKEKGDIPEGYSVSREKKERFSLILESASTNQTSMYLCASTGQANSYEQYFGPGTRLTVT.

As for this clonotype: A much larger clone lies a single base off, so this may be a read error. The CDR3 here is CASSAVEAKNIKYF. The CDR3 nucleotides are TGTGCCAGCAGTGCCGTGGAGGCCAAAAACATTAAGTACTTC. The chain joins TRBV12-3 or TRBV12-4 to TRBJ2-4; a possible D gene is TRBD2 (5 bases). There are 14 residues in the CDR3.

This clonotype was counted at least ten times. The CDR3 DNA reads as TGCAGCTCTCTTAGGGGCCCTGAAGCTTTCTTT. It codes for CSSLRGPEAFF. This rearrangement joins TRBV29-1 to TRBJ1-1; a weak D match, TRBD1 (5 bases). Germline assignment: CDR1 SQVTM and CDR2 ANQGSEA. This CDR3 is built from 11 residues. Trimming cost V 8 bases and J 6 bases, with 13 bases left between them.

The rearrangement joins TRBV4-1 to TRBJ1-1; possible D gene TRBD1, 6 bases. CDR1 and CDR2 (germline): MGHRA, YSYEKL. The V gene lost 0 bases and the J gene lost 5 bases, with 16 bases spanning the gap. CDR3 length equals 16 residues. This CDR3 reads CASSQDGWGRGTEAFF. The CDR3 DNA is TGCGCCAGCAGCCAAGATGGTTGGGGAAGGGGGACTGAAGCTTTCTTT.

For this clonotype: This may come from a read error, since a much larger clone is one base off. V and J are TRBV20-1 and TRBJ1-1; D is perhaps TRBD1 (6 bases). Germline values: CDR1 DFQATT, CDR2 SNEGSKA (reference sequence). The CDR3 sequence is 15 residues long. V was cut by 5 bases and J by 4 bases, with 20 bases left in between. The CDR3 nucleotides read TGCAGTGCTGGGACCGCCCACAGGGCCTCCACTGAAGCTTTCTTT. As protein: CSAGTAHRASTEAFF.

The chain uses TRBV20-1 and TRBJ1-6, with D unresolved. Germline CDR1 reads DFQATT; CDR2 reads SNEGSKA (reference sequence). With 2 bases removed from V and 0 bases from J, the gap between germline ends came to 14 bases. CDR3 length equals 17 residues. The DNA for the CDR3 is TGCAGTGCTAGATCGGGGATAAGCAACTCCTATAATTCACCCCTCCACTTT. This gives the protein CSARSGISNSYNSPLHF.

A few counts support this clonotype. The V and J genes are TRBV20-1 and TRBJ1-5; perhaps TRBD1 as D (5 bases). This CDR3 contains 13 residues. V was trimmed by 1 base and J by 5 bases, leaving 9 bases between them. CDR1 is DFQATT and CDR2 is SNEGSKA in the germline V gene (reference sequence). The CDR3 spells CSARAGVDQPQHF. The CDR3 bases are TGCAGTGCTAGAGCGGGGGTCGATCAGCCCCAGCATTTT.

About this clonotype: Just one base apart from a much larger clone, this may be a read error. The J gene is TRBJ1-1, the V gene TRBV7-9; no firm D call. Germline V gene lookup returns CDR1 SEHNR and CDR2 FQNEAQ (reference sequence). This CDR3 has 13 amino acids. This CDR3 reads CPGERLAYTEAFF. CDR3 in DNA: TGTCCCGGTGAGCGGTTGGCTTACACTGAAGCTTTCTTT.

There are many counts of this clonotype. This likely comes from a read error, as the CDR3 has no conserved phenylalanine or tryptophan at its end. The rearrangement joins TRBV11-2 to TRBJ2-2; D might be TRBD2 (5 bases). Trimming cost V 1 base and J 2 bases, with 8 bases left between them. The germline V gene has CDR1 SGHAT and CDR2 FQNNGV. The CDR3 totals 15 residues. In DNA, the CDR3 is TGTGCCAGCAGCTTAGTCGGGGTTAACACCGGGGAGCTGTTTTCT. Translated, it gives CASSLVGVNTGELFS.